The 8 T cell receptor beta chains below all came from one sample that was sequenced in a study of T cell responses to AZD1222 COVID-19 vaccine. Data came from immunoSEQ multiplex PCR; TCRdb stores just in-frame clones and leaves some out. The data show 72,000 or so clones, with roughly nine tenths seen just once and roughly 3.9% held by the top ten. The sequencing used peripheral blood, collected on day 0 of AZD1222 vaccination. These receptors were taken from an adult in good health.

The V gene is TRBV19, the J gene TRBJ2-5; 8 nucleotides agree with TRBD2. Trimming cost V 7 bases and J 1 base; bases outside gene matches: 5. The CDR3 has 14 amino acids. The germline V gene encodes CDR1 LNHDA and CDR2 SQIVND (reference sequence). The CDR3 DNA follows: TGTGCCAGTATGGCGGGGGGATCCCAAGAGACCCAGTACTTC. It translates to CASMAGGSQETQYF.

CDR3 coding DNA: TGTGCCAGCAGCCAAGATCCGGCAGGGAAAGGCTACACCTTC. It encodes CASSQDPAGKGYTF. The chain uses TRBV3-1 (or the pseudogene TRBV3-2) and TRBJ1-2; D is possibly TRBD1 (5 bases). The CDR3 runs to 14 residues. From germline, CDR1 is LGHDT and CDR2 YNNKEL (reference sequence). The V and J ends lost 0 bases and 8 bases respectively, with 13 bases between them.

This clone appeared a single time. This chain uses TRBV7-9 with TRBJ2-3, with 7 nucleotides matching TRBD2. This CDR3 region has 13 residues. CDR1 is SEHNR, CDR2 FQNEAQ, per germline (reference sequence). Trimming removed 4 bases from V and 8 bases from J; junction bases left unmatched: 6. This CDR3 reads CASSSLSGATQYF. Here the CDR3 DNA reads TGTGCCAGCAGCTCGTTAAGCGGGGCTACGCAGTATTTT.

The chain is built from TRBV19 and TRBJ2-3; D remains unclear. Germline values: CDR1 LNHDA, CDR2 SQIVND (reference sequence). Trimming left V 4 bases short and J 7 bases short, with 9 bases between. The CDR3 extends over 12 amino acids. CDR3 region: CASSSLRNTQYF. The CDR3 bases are TGTGCCAGTAGTAGCCTACGAAATACGCAGTATTTT.

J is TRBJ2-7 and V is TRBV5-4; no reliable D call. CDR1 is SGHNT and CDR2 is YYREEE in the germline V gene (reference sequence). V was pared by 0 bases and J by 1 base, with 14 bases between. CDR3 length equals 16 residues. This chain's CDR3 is CASSLDPGDLSYEQYF. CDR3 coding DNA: TGTGCCAGCAGCTTGGACCCTGGGGATCTATCCTACGAGCAGTACTTC.

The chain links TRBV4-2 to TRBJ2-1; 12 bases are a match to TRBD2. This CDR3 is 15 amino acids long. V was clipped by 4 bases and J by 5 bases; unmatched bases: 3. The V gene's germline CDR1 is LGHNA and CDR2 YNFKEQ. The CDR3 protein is CASSRGLAGDNEQFF. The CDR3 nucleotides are TGTGCCAGCAGCCGGGGACTAGCGGGTGACAATGAGCAGTTCTTC.

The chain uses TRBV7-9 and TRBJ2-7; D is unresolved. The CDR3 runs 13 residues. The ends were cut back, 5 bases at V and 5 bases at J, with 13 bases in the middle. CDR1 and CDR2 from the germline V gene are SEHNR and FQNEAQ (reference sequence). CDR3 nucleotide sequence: TGTGCCAGCAGCCATACTTCCGAAGACGAGCAGTACTTC. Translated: CASSHTSEDEQYF. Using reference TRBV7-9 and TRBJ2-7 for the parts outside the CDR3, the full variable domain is DTGVSQNPRHKITKRGQNVTFRCDPISEHNRLYWYRQTLGQGPEFLTYFQNEAQLEKSRLLSDRFSAERPKGSFSTLEIQRTEQGDSAMYLCASSHTSEDEQYFGPGTRLTVT.

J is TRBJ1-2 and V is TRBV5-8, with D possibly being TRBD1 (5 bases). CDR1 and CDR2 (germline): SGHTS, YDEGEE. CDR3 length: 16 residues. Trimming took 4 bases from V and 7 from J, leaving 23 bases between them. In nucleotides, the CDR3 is TGTGCCAGCAGCCCACTAGGGGTCAGGGACTCGGCTGGCTACACCTTC. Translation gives CASSPLGVRDSAGYTF.